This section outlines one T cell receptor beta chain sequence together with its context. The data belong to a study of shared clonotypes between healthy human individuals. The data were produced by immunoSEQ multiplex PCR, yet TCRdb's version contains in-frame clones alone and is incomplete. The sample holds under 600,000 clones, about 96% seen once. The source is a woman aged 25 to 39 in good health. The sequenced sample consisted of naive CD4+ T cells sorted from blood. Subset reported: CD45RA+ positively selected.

DNA of the CDR3: TGTGCCAGCAGCTTGGGCATCGGGACGCCCTCCTACAATGAGCAGTTCTTC. It encodes CASSLGIGTPSYNEQFF. The chain has TRBV7-9 and TRBJ2-1; the D gene could be TRBD1 or TRBD2 (5 bases each). Germline-derived CDR1 and CDR2 are SEHNR and FQNEAQ (reference sequence). CDR3 length: 17 amino acids. The V end lost 3 bases, the J end lost 0 bases, and 15 bases lay between the germline ends.